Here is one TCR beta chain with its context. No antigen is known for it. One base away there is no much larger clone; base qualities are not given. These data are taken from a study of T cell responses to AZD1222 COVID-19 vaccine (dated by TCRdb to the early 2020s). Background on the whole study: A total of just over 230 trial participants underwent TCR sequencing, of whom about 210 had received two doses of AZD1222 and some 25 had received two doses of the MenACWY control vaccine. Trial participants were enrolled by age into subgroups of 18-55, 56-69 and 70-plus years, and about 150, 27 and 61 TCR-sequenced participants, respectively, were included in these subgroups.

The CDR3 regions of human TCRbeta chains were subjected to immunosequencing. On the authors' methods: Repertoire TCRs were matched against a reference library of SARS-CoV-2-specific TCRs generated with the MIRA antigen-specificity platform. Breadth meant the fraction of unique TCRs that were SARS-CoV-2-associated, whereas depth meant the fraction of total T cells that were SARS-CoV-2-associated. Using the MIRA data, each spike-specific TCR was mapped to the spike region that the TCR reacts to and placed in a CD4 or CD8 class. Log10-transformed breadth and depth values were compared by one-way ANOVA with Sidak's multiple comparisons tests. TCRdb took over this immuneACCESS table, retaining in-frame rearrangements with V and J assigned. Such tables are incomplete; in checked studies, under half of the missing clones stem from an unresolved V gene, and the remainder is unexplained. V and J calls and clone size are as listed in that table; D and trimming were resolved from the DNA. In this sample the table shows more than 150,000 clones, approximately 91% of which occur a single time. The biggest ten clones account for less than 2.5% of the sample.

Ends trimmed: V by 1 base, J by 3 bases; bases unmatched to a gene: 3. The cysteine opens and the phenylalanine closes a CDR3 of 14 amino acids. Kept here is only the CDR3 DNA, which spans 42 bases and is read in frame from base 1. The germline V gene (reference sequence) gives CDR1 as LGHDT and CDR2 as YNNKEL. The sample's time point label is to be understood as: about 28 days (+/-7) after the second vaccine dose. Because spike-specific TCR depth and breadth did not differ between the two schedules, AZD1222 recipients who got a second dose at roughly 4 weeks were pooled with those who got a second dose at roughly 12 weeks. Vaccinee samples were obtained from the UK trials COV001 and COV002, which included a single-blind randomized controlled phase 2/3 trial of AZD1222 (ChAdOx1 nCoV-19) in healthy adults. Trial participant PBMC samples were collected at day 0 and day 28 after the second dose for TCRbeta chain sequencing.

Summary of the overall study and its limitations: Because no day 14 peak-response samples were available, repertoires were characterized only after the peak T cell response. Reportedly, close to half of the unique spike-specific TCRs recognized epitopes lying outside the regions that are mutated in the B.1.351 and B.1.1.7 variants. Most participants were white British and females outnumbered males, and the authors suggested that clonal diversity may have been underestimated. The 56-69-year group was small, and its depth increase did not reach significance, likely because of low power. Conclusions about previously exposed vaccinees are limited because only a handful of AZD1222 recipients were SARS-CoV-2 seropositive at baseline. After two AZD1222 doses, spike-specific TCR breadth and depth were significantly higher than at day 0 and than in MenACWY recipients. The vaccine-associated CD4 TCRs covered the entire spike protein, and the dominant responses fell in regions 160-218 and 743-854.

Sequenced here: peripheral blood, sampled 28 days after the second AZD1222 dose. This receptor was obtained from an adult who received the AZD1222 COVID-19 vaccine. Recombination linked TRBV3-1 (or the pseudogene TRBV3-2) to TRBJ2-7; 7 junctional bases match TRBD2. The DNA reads TGTGCCAGCAGCCAAGTCCAGCGGGGCTACGAGCAGTACTTC. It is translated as CASSQVQRGYEQYF.